This is a list of T cell receptor beta chains from one sample in a study of healthy donors' naive CD4 and CD8 T cells. TCRdb itself ran the reads through MiXCR, one entry per CDR3 protein. The sample has about 180,000 distinct CDR3 sequences, 74% seen once. The sequenced sample consisted of naive CD4+ and CD8+ T cells sorted from blood, pooled from several donors. The receptors originated from a pool of human donors in good health; the sample pools cells from several healthy donors. Both conserved end residues are part of each CDR3. D genes are given only for firm matches. A row's size may be missing; if present it is once, few, many or a size class.

TRBV28,TRBJ2-3,TRBD2,.,TGTGCCAGCAGTTTATATAGCGGGAGAGGCACAGATACGCAGTATTTT,CASSLYSGRGTDTQYF
TRBV29-1,TRBJ2-5,.,.,TGCAGCGTTGAGAGGTTAATATCGGGGGAAGAGACCCAGTACTTC,CSVERLISGEETQYF
TRBV11-2,TRBJ2-7,.,few,TGTGCCAGCAGCCCGCCGGGACGCGAAGAGCAGTACTTC,CASSPPGREEQYF
TRBV6-5,TRBJ1-6,.,.,TGTGCCAGCAGTTACACAACCCCCGGTGGGCATTCACCCCTCCACTTT,CASSYTTPGGHSPLHF
TRBV19,TRBJ1-5,.,.,TGTGCCAGTAGTATAGACACGGGCTTCAATCAGCCCCAGCATTTT,CASSIDTGFNQPQHF
TRBV5-1,TRBJ2-7,.,once,TGCGCCAGCAGCCCATCTCCCGGGATGTTCTACGAGCAGTACTTC,CASSPSPGMFYEQYF
TRBV27,TRBJ1-1,.,.,TGTGCCAGCAGTTTAACGGTACAAACTGAAGCTTTCTTT,CASSLTVQTEAFF
TRBV29-1,TRBJ2-1,.,.,TGCAGCGTTAAGGCCGAGTGGGGTCAGAGCTCCTACAATGAGCAGTTCTTC,CSVKAEWGQSSYNEQFF
TRBV25-1,TRBJ1-2,.,once,TGTGCCAGCAGTGTCAACAGGGACGGCTACACCTTC,CASSVNRDGYTF
TRBV29-1,TRBJ2-4,TRBD1,.,TGCAGCGTTGCCGGGACAGGGTTCGGAGCCAAAAACATTCAGTACTTC,CSVAGTGFGAKNIQYF
TRBV6-2/TRBV6-3,TRBJ1-2,.,once,TGTGCCAGCAGTTACCCAACTTATGGCTACACCTTC,CASSYPTYGYTF
TRBV29-1,TRBJ2-1,.,.,TGCAGCGTTGAACCCGGGGATGATTGGAATGAGCAGTTCTTC,CSVEPGDDWNEQFF
TRBV7-9,TRBJ2-5,.,.,TGTGCCAGCAGCTTACACGGGGGCCAAGAGACCCAGTACTTC,CASSLHGGQETQYF
TRBV29-1,TRBJ1-3,.,.,TGCAGCGTGCTAGAGCGTGGCCTCGAGGGAAACACCATATATTTT,CSVLERGLEGNTIYF
TRBV6-2/TRBV6-3,TRBJ1-1,TRBD1,.,TGTGCCAGCAGTTCCCAGACAGGGGGCGCGACTGAAGCTTTCTTT,CASSSQTGGATEAFF
TRBV20-1,TRBJ2-1,.,.,TGCAGTGCTAGAGTTGGCCTAAGGCCCTACAATGAGCAGTTCTTC,CSARVGLRPYNEQFF